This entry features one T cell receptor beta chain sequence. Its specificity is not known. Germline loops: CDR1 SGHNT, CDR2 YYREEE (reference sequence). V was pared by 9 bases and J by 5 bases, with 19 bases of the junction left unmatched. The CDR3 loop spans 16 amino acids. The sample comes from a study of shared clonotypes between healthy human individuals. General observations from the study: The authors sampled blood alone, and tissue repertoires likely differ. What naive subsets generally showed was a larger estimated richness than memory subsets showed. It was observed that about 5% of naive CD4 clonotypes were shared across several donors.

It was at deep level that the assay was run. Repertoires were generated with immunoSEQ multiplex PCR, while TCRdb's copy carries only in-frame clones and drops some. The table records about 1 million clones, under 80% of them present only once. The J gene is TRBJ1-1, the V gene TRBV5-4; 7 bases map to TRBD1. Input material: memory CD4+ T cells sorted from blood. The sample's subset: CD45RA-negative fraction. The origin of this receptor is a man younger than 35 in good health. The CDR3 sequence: CAIGDRERMGRTEAFF. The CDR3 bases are TGTGCCATAGGCGACAGGGAACGGATGGGTCGGACTGAAGCTTTCTTT.